Each of the 14 T cell receptor beta chains below was sequenced from the same sample in a study of blood T cell repertoires in COVID-19. TCRdb keeps only in-frame clones here, not all; method: immunoSEQ multiplex PCR. The sample holds about 240,000 clones, 80% to 85% seen once. Sequenced: peripheral blood. The source of these receptors is a woman aged 80 or older with COVID-19, enrolled during active disease.

The rearrangement links TRBV30 to TRBJ2-5; 11 positions agree with TRBD2. Germline assignment: CDR1 GTSNPN and CDR2 SVGIG (reference sequence). V trimming: 2 bases; J trimming: 5 bases; junction bases outside the gene matches: 10. CDR3 length: 16 amino acids. CDR3 region: CAWSRGGPSGGETQYF. The CDR3 DNA reads TGTGCCTGGAGTAGGGGCGGGCCTAGCGGGGGGGAGACCCAGTACTTC. Full variable domain (remainder filled in from reference TRBV30 and TRBJ2-5): SQTIHQWPATLVQPVGSPLSLECTVEGTSNPNLYWYRQAAGRGLQLLFYSVGIGQISSEVPQNLSASRPQDRQFILSSKKLLLSDSGFYLCAWSRGGPSGGETQYFGPGTRLLVL.

This clone was observed a single time. The chain is built from TRBV6-5 and TRBJ2-7; 14 bases fit TRBD2. The CDR3 is 16 amino acids. Germline trimming cut 0 bases from V and 7 bases from J; bases unmatched to any gene: 5. Per the germline V gene, CDR1 is MNHEY and CDR2 is SVGAGI. In DNA form, the CDR3 reads TGTGCCAGCAGTTACTCGACTAGCGGGAGGGCGGGGGAGCAGTACTTC. This translates into CASSYSTSGRAGEQYF.

This clone was observed a handful of times. This chain connects TRBV21-1 to TRBJ2-1; TRBD2 is taken as the D call from the table, unchecked against the DNA. TRBV21-1 is shown as a pseudogene. There are 17 residues in the CDR3. CDR3 protein: CASSDIGGDWGGDEQFF. As DNA, the CDR3 is TGTGCCAGCAGCGATATAGGCGGCGACTGGGGGGGTGATGAGCAGTTCTTC.

The chain recombines TRBV18 with TRBJ1-1; 8 positions agree with TRBD1. This CDR3 has 16 residues. The germline V gene encodes CDR1 KGHSH and CDR2 LQKENI. With V trimmed by 10 bases and J by 0 bases, 13 bases remained unmatched. The CDR3 spells CATKRTGTIVNTEAFF. The CDR3 DNA is TGTGCCACCAAACGGACAGGGACTATTGTGAACACTGAAGCTTTCTTT. The full variable domain, its missing parts supplied by reference TRBV18 and TRBJ1-1, is NAGVMQNPRHLVRRRGQEARLRCSPMKGHSHVYWYRQLPEEGLKFMVYLQKENIIDESGMPKERFSAEFPKEGPSILRIQQVVRGDSAAYFCATKRTGTIVNTEAFFGQGTRLTVV.

This clone was counted between two and nine times. V is TRBV6-5 and J is TRBJ1-4; maybe TRBD1 (5 bases). The CDR3 has 14 residues. Deletions cut 0 bases from V and 5 bases from J, with 7 bases between. Germline CDR1 is MNHEY and CDR2 is SVGAGI. This CDR3 is CASSYSGPNEKLFF. In nucleotides, the CDR3 is TGTGCCAGCAGTTACTCGGGGCCAAATGAAAAACTGTTTTTT.

This clone has a handful of counts. The J gene is TRBJ2-2, the V gene TRBV15; tentative D call: TRBD2 (5 bases). Trimming left V 2 bases short and J 5 bases short, with 18 bases between. Germline CDR1 is LNHNV and CDR2 is YYDKDF (reference sequence). The CDR3 consists of 17 residues. As DNA, the CDR3 is TGTGCCACCAGCAGATCCCTACGGGAAGGGAATACCGGGGAGCTGTTTTTT. Its protein product is CATSRSLREGNTGELFF. Full variable domain (rest looked up from reference TRBV15 and TRBJ2-2): DAMVIQNPRYQVTQFGKPVTLSCSQTLNHNVMYWYQQKSSQAPKLLFHYYDKDFNNEADTPDNFQSRRPNTSFCFLDIRSPGLGDTAMYLCATSRSLREGNTGELFFGEGSRLTVL.

V gene TRBV2 combines with J gene TRBJ2-7, with 12 bases matching TRBD2. There are 15 residues in the CDR3. Germline CDR1 reads SNHLY; CDR2 reads FYNNEI. With V trimmed by 6 bases and J by 2 bases, 5 bases remained unmatched. The CDR3 is CASRTSGSLAYEQYF. The CDR3 nucleotides read TGTGCCAGCAGGACTAGCGGGAGCTTAGCCTACGAGCAGTACTTC.

This clone was counted only a few times. V usage is TRBV5-1 and J usage is TRBJ2-7; D is unclear. Germline V lookup: CDR1 SGHRS, CDR2 YFSETQ. The CDR3 covers 14 residues. The V gene lost 3 bases and the J gene lost 2 bases, with 12 bases spanning the gap. Here the CDR3 DNA reads TGCGCCAGCAGCTCCCAACTGAGAGCCTACGAGCAGTACTTC. Translated: CASSSQLRAYEQYF. Supplemented by reference TRBV5-1 and TRBJ2-7, the full variable domain reads KAGVTQTPRYLIKTRGQQVTLSCSPISGHRSVSWYQQTPGQGLQFLFEYFSETQRNKGNFPGRFSGRQFSNSRSEMNVSTLELGDSALYLCASSSQLRAYEQYFGPGTRLTVT.

This chain links TRBV4-1 with TRBJ1-2, with 10 positions matching TRBD1. The CDR3 length is 14 residues. J lost 7 bases, V lost 6 bases, and 8 bases had no gene match. In germline, CDR1 is MGHRA, CDR2 YSYEKL. CDR3 DNA: TGCGCCAGCAGGGGGACAGGGGAGCTAGGTGGCTACACCTTC. This sequence encodes CASRGTGELGGYTF.

The J gene is TRBJ2-1, the V gene TRBV5-4; 9 bases map to TRBD2. This CDR3 comprises 15 residues. Looked up from germline, CDR1 is SGHNT and CDR2 is YYREEE (reference sequence). V shed 4 bases and J 3 bases; nucleotides not matched to a gene: 5. CDR3 loop: CASSPRLAVYNEQFF. As DNA, the CDR3 is TGTGCCAGCAGCCCCAGACTAGCGGTCTACAATGAGCAGTTCTTC.

In this sample, this clone turned up a few times. The chain couples TRBV7-2 to TRBJ2-1; 9 bases fit TRBD1. This CDR3 region has 16 residues. The ends lost 4 bases at V and 7 bases at J; junction bases unmatched: 11. In germline, CDR1 is SGHTA, CDR2 FQGNSA. This CDR3 reads CASSYGTGRGGNEQFF. As DNA, the CDR3 is TGTGCCAGCAGCTACGGGACAGGGAGAGGAGGAAATGAGCAGTTCTTC.

The J gene is TRBJ1-1, the V gene TRBV7-9; TRBD1 might be the D (5 bases). V was cut by 9 bases and J by 0 bases, with 17 bases left in between. This CDR3 is 15 amino acids long. Germline V CDR1 and CDR2: SEHNR, FQNEAQ (reference sequence). The CDR3 sequence: CASKSLTALNTEAFF. Here the CDR3 DNA reads TGTGCCAGTAAAAGCCTGACAGCCTTGAACACTGAAGCTTTCTTT. Filled out from reference TRBV7-9 and TRBJ1-1, the complete variable domain reads DTGVSQNPRHKITKRGQNVTFRCDPISEHNRLYWYRQTLGQGPEFLTYFQNEAQLEKSRLLSDRFSAERPKGSFSTLEIQRTEQGDSAMYLCASKSLTALNTEAFFGQGTRLTVV.

As DNA, the CDR3 is TGTGCCTGGAGTATAGGGACAGGGGGCGCTGAAGCTTTCTTT. Protein: CAWSIGTGGAEAFF. The genes are TRBV30 and TRBJ1-1, with 12 bases aligning to TRBD1. The V and J ends lost 2 bases and 6 bases, in that order; junction bases with no gene match: 4. Germline V gives CDR1 GTSNPN, CDR2 SVGIG (reference sequence). The CDR3 has 14 amino acids.

This chain joins TRBV7-2 and TRBJ2-7, with D possibly being TRBD1 (6 bases). Germline-derived CDR1 and CDR2 are SGHTA and FQGNSA. V dropped 8 bases and J dropped 2 bases, with 16 bases sitting between them. The CDR3 totals 14 residues. The chain's CDR3 is CASGGARGAYEQYF. CDR3 DNA: TGTGCCAGCGGAGGAGCCAGGGGTGCCTACGAGCAGTACTTC. Full variable domain (remainder filled in from reference TRBV7-2 and TRBJ2-7): GAGVSQSPSNKVTEKGKDVELRCDPISGHTALYWYRQSLGQGLEFLIYFQGNSAPDKSGLPSDRFSAERTGGSVSTLTIQRTQQEDSAVYLCASGGARGAYEQYFGPGTRLTVT.